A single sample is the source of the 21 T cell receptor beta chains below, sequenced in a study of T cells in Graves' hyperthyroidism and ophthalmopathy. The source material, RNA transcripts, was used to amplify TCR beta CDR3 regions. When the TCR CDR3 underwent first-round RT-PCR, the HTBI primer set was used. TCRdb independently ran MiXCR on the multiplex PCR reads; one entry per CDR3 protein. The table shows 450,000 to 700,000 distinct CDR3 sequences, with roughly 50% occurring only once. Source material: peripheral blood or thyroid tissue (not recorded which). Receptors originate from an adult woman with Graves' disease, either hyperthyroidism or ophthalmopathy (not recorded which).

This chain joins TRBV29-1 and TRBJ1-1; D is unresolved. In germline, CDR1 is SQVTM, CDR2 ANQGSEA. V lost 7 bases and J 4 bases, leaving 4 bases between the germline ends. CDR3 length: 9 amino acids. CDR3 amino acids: CSASTEAFF. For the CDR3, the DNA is TGCAGCGCTAGCACTGAAGCTTTCTTT.

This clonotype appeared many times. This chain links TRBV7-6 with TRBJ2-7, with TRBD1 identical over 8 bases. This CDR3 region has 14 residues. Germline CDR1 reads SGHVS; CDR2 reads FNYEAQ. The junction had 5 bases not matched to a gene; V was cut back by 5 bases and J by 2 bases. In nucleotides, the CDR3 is TGTGCCAGCAGCCCGGAACAGGGGGCCTACGAGCAGTACTTC. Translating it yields CASSPEQGAYEQYF.

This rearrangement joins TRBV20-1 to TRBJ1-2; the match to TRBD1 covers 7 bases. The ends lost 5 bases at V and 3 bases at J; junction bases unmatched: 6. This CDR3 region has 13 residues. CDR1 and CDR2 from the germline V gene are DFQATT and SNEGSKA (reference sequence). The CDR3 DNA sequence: TGCAGTGCTCCCTTCAGGGGGGACTATGGCTACACCTTC. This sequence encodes CSAPFRGDYGYTF.

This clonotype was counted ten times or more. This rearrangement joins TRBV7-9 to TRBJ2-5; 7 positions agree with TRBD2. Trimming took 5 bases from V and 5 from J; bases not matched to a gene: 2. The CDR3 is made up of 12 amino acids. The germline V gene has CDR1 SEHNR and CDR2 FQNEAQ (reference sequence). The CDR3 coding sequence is TGTGCCAGCAGCACTAGCGTGGAGACCCAGTACTTC. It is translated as CASSTSVETQYF. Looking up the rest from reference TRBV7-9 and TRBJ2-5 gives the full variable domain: DTGVSQNPRHKITKRGQNVTFRCDPISEHNRLYWYRQTLGQGPEFLTYFQNEAQLEKSRLLSDRFSAERPKGSFSTLEIQRTEQGDSAMYLCASSTSVETQYFGPGTRLLVL.

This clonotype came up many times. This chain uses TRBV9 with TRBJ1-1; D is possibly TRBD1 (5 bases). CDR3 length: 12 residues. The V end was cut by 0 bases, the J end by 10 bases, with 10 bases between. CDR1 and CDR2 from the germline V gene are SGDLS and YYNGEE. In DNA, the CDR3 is TGTGCCAGCAGCGTAGATGGGGGGGTAGCTTTCTTT. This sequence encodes CASSVDGGVAFF. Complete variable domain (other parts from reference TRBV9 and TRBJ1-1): DSGVTQTPKHLITATGQRVTLRCSPRSGDLSVYWYQQSLDQGLQFLIQYYNGEERAKGNILERFSAQQFPDLHSELNLSSLELGDSALYFCASSVDGGVAFFGQGTRLTVV.

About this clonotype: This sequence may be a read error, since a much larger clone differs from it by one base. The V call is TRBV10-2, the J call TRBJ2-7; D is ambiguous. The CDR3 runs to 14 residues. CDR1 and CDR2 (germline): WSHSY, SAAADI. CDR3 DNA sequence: TGTGCCAGCAGTTACTCACGCGATGGAAACGAGCAGTACTTC. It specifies CASSYSRDGNEQYF.

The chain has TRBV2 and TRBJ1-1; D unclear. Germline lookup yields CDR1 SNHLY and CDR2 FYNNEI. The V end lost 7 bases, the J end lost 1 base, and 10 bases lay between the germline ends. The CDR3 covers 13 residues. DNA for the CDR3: TGTGCCAGCACTGAGGGCCCGAACACTGAAGCTTTCTTT. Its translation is CASTEGPNTEAFF.

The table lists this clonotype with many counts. CDR3 sequence reads: CASSPTSASKGQYF. Here the CDR3 DNA reads TGTGCCAGCAGCCCGACTAGCGCCAGTAAAGGGCAGTACTTC. The genes are TRBV7-2 and TRBJ2-7; 8 bases align to TRBD2. The junction had 12 bases not matched to a gene; V was cut back by 5 bases and J by 9 bases. Germline V gene sequence: CDR1 SGHTA, CDR2 FQGNSA. The CDR3 runs 14 residues.

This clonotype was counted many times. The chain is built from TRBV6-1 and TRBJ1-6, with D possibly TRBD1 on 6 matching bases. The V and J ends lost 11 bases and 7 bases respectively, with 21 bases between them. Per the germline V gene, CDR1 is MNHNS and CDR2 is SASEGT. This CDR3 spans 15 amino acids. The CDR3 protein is CALEAGAEVNSPLHF. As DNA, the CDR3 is TGTGCCTTGGAAGCAGGGGCTGAGGTGAATTCACCCCTCCACTTT.

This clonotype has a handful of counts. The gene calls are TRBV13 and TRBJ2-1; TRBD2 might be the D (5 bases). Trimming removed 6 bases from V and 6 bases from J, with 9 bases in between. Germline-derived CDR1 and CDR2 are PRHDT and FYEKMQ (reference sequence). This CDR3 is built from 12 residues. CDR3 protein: CASSEGGNEQFF. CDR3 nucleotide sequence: TGTGCCAGCAGTGAAGGAGGCAATGAGCAGTTCTTC.

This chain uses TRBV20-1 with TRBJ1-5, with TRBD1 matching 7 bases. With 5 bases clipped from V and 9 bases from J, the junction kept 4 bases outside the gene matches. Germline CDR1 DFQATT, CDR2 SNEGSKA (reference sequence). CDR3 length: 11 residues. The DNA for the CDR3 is TGCAGTGCTGACAGGGATGGGCCCCAGCATTTT. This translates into CSADRDGPQHF.

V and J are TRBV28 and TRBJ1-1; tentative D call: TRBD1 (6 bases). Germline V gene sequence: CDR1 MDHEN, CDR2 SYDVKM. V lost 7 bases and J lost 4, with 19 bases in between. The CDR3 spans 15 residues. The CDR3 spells CASKHQGNGVTEAFF. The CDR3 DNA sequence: TGTGCCAGCAAACACCAGGGGAATGGTGTCACTGAAGCTTTCTTT. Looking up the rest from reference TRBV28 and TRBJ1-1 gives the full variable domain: DVKVTQSSRYLVKRTGEKVFLECVQDMDHENMFWYRQDPGLGLRLIYFSYDVKMKEKGDIPEGYSVSREKKERFSLILESASTNQTSMYLCASKHQGNGVTEAFFGQGTRLTVV.

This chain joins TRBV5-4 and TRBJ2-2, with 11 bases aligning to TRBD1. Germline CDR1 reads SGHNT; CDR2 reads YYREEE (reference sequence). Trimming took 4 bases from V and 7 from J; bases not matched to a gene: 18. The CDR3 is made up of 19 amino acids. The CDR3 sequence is CASSHRQDRGLQYIGELFF. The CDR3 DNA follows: TGTGCCAGCAGCCACCGACAGGACAGGGGGCTTCAGTACATCGGGGAGCTGTTTTTT.

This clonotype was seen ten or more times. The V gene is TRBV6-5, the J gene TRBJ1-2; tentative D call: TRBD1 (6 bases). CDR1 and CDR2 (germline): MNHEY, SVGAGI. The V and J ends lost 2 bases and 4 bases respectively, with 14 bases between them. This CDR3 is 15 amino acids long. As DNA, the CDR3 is TGTGCCAGCAGTTACGGGACATCCAGGCCCTATGGCTACACCTTC. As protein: CASSYGTSRPYGYTF.

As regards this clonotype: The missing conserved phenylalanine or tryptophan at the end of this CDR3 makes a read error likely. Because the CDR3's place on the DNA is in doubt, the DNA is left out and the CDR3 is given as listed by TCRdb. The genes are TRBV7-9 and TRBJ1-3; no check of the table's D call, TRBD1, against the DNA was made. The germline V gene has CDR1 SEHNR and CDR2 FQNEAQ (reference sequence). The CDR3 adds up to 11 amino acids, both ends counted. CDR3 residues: CAGSSGQGANT.

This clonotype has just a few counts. The DNA of the CDR3 is TGCAGTGCTAGAGGTGGGGACCAAGAGACCCAGTACTTC. This codes for CSARGGDQETQYF. The V and J genes are TRBV20-1 and TRBJ2-5, with D uncertain. V was trimmed by 1 base and J by 0 bases, leaving 6 bases between them. From germline, CDR1 is DFQATT and CDR2 SNEGSKA (reference sequence). This CDR3 spans 13 amino acids.

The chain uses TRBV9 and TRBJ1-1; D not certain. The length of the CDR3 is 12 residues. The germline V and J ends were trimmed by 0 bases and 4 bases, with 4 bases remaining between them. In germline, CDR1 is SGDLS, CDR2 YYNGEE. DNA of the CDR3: TGTGCCAGCAGCGTAGACCCCACTGAAGCTTTCTTT. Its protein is CASSVDPTEAFF.

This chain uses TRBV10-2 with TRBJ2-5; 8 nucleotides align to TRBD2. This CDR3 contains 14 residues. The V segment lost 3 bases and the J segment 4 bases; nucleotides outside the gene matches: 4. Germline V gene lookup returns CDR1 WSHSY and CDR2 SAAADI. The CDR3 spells CASSDGLAGETQYF. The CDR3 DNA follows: TGCGCCAGCAGTGATGGTCTAGCGGGAGAGACCCAGTACTTC.

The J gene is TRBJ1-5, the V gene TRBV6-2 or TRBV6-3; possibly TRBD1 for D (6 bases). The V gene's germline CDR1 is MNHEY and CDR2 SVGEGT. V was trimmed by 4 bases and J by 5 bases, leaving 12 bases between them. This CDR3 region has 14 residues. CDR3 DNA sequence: TGTGCCAGCAGTTCCCGACAGGTTGATCAGCCCCAGCATTTT. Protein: CASSSRQVDQPQHF.

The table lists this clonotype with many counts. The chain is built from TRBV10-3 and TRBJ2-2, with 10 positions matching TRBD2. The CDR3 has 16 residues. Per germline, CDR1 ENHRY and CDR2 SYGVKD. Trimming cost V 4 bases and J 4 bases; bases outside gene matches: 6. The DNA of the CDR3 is TGTGCCATCAGTGGAGGACTAGCGGAATTCACCGGGGAGCTGTTTTTT. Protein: CAISGGLAEFTGELFF.

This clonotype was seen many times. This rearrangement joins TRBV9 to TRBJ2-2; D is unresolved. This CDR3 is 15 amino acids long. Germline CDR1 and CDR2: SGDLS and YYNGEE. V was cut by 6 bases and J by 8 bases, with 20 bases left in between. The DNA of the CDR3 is TGTGCCAGCACCGTGGGCAGTGCGCCCTTAGGGGAGCTGTTTTTT. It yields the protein CASTVGSAPLGELFF.